This T cell receptor beta chain derives from a study of glioma-infiltrating T cells. Using RNA template, CDR3s of TCR alpha and beta were amplified with iRepertoire arm-PCR. TCRdb fed the multiplex PCR reads into MiXCR, producing one record per CDR3 protein. The sample gives under 150,000 distinct CDR3 sequences, around 25% of which show up once; roughly a quarter is in the top ten. V lost 5 bases, J lost 9 bases, and 17 bases lay in between. Germline V gives CDR1 SGHVS, CDR2 FNYEAQ. The CDR3 extends over 15 amino acids. This clonotype has only a few counts. The clonotype comes from a human donor with low-grade glioma or glioblastoma, undergoing nonglioma brain surgery, or in good health (not recorded which). The V and J genes are TRBV7-6 and TRBJ1-6; D remains ambiguous. The source material was glioma tissue, nonneoplastic brain tissue, or PBMCs (not recorded which). The CDR3 is CASSPDGYLGSPLHF. As DNA, the CDR3 is TGTGCCAGCAGCCCGGACGGATACTTGGGTTCACCCCTCCACTTT.